One sample yielded the 7 T cell receptor beta chains listed below, sequenced in a study of blood T cell repertoires in COVID-19. Assay: immunoSEQ multiplex PCR; the TCRdb copy retains only in-frame clones and omits some. The profile shows over 200,000 clones, 85% to 90% of them singletons. The material sequenced was PBMCs or T cells enriched from blood (not recorded which). These receptors originate from a man between 18 and 35 years old who had recovered from COVID-19.

J is TRBJ1-5 and V is TRBV4-1; TRBD1 agrees at 9 bases. The CDR3 is 15 amino acids. The germline V gene has CDR1 MGHRA and CDR2 YSYEKL. The V and J ends lost 2 bases and 4 bases, in that order; junction bases with no gene match: 3. This CDR3 reads CASSQPGQGNQPQHF. CDR3 nucleotide sequence: TGCGCCAGCAGCCAACCCGGACAGGGGAATCAGCCCCAGCATTTT.

The rearrangement joins TRBV24-1 to TRBJ2-3; 12 nucleotides align to TRBD1. CDR1 is KGHDR, CDR2 SFDVKD, per germline. This CDR3 spans 16 amino acids. The J segment lost 6 bases and the V segment lost 4 bases, leaving 7 bases of the junction unmatched. CDR3 region: CATSEPPGQGADTQYF. For the CDR3, the DNA is TGTGCCACCAGTGAACCCCCGGGACAGGGGGCGGATACGCAGTATTTT.

The chain couples TRBV5-4 to TRBJ2-3; D remains unclear. The CDR3 is 12 residues long. V was cut by 4 bases and J by 4 bases, with 7 bases left in between. CDR1 and CDR2 (germline): SGHNT, YYREEE (reference sequence). The CDR3 here is CASSQFPDTQYF. CDR3 in DNA: TGTGCCAGCAGCCAATTCCCAGATACGCAGTATTTT.

The genes are TRBV28 and TRBJ2-1, with a tentative D call TRBD2 (6 bases). The CDR3 covers 15 residues. Germline assignment: CDR1 MDHEN and CDR2 SYDVKM. V was cut by 3 bases and J by 1 base, with 10 bases left in between. DNA of the CDR3: TGTGCCAGCAGTTTCAGGGACTCTTCCTACAATGAGCAGTTCTTC. It is translated as CASSFRDSSYNEQFF.

The V gene is TRBV30, the J gene TRBJ2-7; D possibly corresponds to TRBD2 (6 bases). This CDR3 has 11 residues. Germline values: CDR1 GTSNPN, CDR2 SVGIG (reference sequence). V was clipped by 3 bases and J by 7 bases, with 10 bases between them. The DNA of the CDR3 is TGTGCCTGGAGACTAGGAGGGGAGCAGTACTTC. Protein product: CAWRLGGEQYF.

CDR3 amino acids: CASSKLAGGTDTQYF. CDR3 coding DNA: TGTGCCAGCAGCAAATTAGCGGGGGGCACAGATACGCAGTATTTT. This chain links TRBV21-1 with TRBJ2-3; the listed D gene, TRBD2, was not tested against the DNA. TRBV21-1 is flagged as a pseudogene. This CDR3 comprises 15 residues.

V usage is TRBV28 and J usage is TRBJ1-1, with unresolved D. This CDR3 has 13 residues. Deletions cut 6 bases from V and 1 base from J, with 9 bases between. Germline V lookup: CDR1 MDHEN, CDR2 SYDVKM. The CDR3 region is CASSRAGNTEAFF. The CDR3 DNA sequence: TGTGCCAGCAGCCGGGCGGGGAACACTGAAGCTTTCTTT.